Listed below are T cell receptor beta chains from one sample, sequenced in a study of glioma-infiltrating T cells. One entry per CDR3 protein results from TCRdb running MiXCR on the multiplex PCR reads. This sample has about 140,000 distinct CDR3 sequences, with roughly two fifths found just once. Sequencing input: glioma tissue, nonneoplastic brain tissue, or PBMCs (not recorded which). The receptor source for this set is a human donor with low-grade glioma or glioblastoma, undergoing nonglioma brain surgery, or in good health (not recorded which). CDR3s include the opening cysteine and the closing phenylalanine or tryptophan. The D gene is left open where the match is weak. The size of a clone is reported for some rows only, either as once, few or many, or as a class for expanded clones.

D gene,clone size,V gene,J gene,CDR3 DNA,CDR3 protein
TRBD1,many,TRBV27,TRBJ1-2,TGTGCCAGCAGTTTCGGTCGACAGGGGCAAGGAGGCTACACCTTC,CASSFGRQGQGGYTF
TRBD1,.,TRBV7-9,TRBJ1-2,TGTGCCAGCAGCTCCGGACAGGTAGCCTACTATGGCTACACCTTC,CASSSGQVAYYGYTF
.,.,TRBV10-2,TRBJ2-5,TGTGCCACCTCCTATACGGGGGAAGGAGAGACCCAGTACTTC,CATSYTGEGETQYF
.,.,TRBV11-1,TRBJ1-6,TGTGCCAGCAGCTTAAGCCATGGTCGGTCACCCCTCCACTTT,CASSLSHGRSPLHF
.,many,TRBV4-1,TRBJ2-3,TGCGCCAGCAGCCAAGCGAGCTACACAGATACGCAGTATTTT,CASSQASYTDTQYF
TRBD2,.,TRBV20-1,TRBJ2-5,TGCAGTGCGGATAGCGGGGGGGCCCAAGAGACCCAGTACTTC,CSADSGGAQETQYF
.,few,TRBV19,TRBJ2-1,TGTGCCAGCCAGACTGGGTACAATGAGCAGTTCTTC,CASQTGYNEQFF
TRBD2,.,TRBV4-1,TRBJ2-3,TGCGCCAGCAGCCAAGGGTCAGGGACTAGCCTCACAGATACGCAGTATTTT,CASSQGSGTSLTDTQYF
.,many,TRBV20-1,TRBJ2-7,TGCAGTGCTAGTGCAGGCCCCGGATCTGTCTACGAGCAGTACTTC,CSASAGPGSVYEQYF
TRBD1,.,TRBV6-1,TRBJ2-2,TGTGCCAGCAGTGACGGGACAGGTTGGGACACCGGGGAGCTGTTTTTT,CASSDGTGWDTGELFF
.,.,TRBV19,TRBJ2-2,TGTGCCAGTAGTATAAAAGCCAGTGCGAACACCGGGGAGCTGTTTTTT,CASSIKASANTGELFF
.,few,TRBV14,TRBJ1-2,TGTGCCAGCAGCCAAACAGCCAAGAACTATGGCTACACCTTC,CASSQTAKNYGYTF
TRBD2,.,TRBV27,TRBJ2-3,TGTGCCAGCAGTCCACTGGGGGGGACAGATACGCAGTATTTT,CASSPLGGTDTQYF
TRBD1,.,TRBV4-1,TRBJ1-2,TGCGCCAGCAGCCAAGTGACAGGGAGGAATGGCTACACCTTC,CASSQVTGRNGYTF
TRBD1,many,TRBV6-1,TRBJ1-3,TGTGCCAGCAGTTCCCCGGGACAGGGCTCGAACACCATATATTTT,CASSSPGQGSNTIYF
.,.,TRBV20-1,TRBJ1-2,TGCAGTGCTCCTCAGGGATCCGGCTATGGCTACACCTTC,CSAPQGSGYGYTF
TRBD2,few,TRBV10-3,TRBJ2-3,TGTGCCATCAGGCCGGGACTAGCGGGGGGGCAAGGCACAGATACGCAGTATTTT,CAIRPGLAGGQGTDTQYF
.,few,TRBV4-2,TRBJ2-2,TGTGCCAGCAGCCAAGAAGGGAGGAACACCGGGGAGCTGTTTTTT,CASSQEGRNTGELFF
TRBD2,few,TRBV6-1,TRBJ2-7,TGTGCCAGCAGACCACGAGAACAGGGACCTAGCGGGGTCCGCTCCTACGAGCAGTACTTC,CASRPREQGPSGVRSYEQYF
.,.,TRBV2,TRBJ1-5,TGTGCCAGCAGTGAAGGGGCGCAAAGTGGGCCCCAGCATTTT,CASSEGAQSGPQHF
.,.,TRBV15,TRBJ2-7,TGTGCCACCAGCAGAGATGAGGCCCAATCCTACGAGCAGTACTTC,CATSRDEAQSYEQYF
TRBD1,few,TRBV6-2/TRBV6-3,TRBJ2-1,TGTGCCAGCAGGGGACAGGAGACCTATAATGAGCAGTTCTTC,CASRGQETYNEQFF
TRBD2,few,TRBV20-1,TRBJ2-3,TGCAGTGCTCCGACTAGCGGAAGCACAGATACGCAGTATTTT,CSAPTSGSTDTQYF
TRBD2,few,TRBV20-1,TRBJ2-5,TGCAGTGCTAGAGATATGACTAGCGAAGAGACCCAGTACTTC,CSARDMTSEETQYF
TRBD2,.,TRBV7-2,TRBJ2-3,TGTGCCAGCAGCTTAGGACTAGCGGGGGTTGATACGCAGTATTTT,CASSLGLAGVDTQYF
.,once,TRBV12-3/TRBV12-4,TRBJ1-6,TGTGCCAGCAGTTTTCTCAGCGATTCACCCCTCCACTTT,CASSFLSDSPLHF
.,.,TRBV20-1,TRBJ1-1,TGCAGTGCACATACCCTACCGACTGTGAACACTAAAGCTTTCTTT,CSAHTLPTVNTKAFF
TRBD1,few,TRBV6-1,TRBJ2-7,TGTGCCAGCAGTCGGACAGGGAGCTACGAGCAGTACTTC,CASSRTGSYEQYF
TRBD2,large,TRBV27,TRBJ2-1,TGTGCCAGCCGGGCGGGGGGGCCACATGAGCAGTTCTTC,CASRAGGPHEQFF